Listed below are T cell receptor beta chains from one sample, sequenced in a study of OX40 agonist ivuxolimab in advanced cancers. Sequencing was performed with immunoSEQ multiplex PCR; in TCRdb, only in-frame clones are kept and a portion is missing. The sample carries 50,000 to 75,000 clones, roughly 85% recorded once. The starting material was CD4+ or CD8+ T cells sorted from blood, obtained in a trial of the OX40 agonist ivuxolimab. Every receptor here comes from an adult with an advanced solid tumor such as melanoma, head and neck, liver or kidney cancer. Both conserved end residues are part of each CDR3. Each record gives: D gene, V gene, J gene, clone size, CDR3 DNA, CDR3 protein. The D gene is left open where the match is weak. The listing skips clone size in some rows; elsewhere it reads once, few, many or a size class.

-	TRBV10-3	TRBJ1-1	-	TGTGCCATCAACACAGCGAGGGACACTGAAGCTTTCTTT	CAINTARDTEAFF
-	TRBV6-1	TRBJ1-5	-	TGTGCCAGCAGGGCCGACGGCAATAGCAATCAGCCCCAGCATTTT	CASRADGNSNQPQHF
-	TRBV6-6	TRBJ2-7	-	TGTGCCAGCAGCTACGGAACCTACGAGCAGTACTTC	CASSYGTYEQYF
-	TRBV5-8	TRBJ1-1	-	TGTGCCAGCAGCTTTCCTCGGGGGGCCGTCACTGAAGCTTTCTTT	CASSFPRGAVTEAFF
-	TRBV28	TRBJ1-1	few	TGTGCCAGCAGTTTCCAGGGGCTTTACACTGAAGCTTTCTTT	CASSFQGLYTEAFF
-	TRBV4-2	TRBJ1-1	-	TGTGCCAGCAGCCAAGATAGGGCAGAAAACACTGAAGCTTTCTTT	CASSQDRAENTEAFF
TRBD2	TRBV10-1	TRBJ2-5	-	TGCGCCAGCAGTTTCCCGGGGATGATACTAGCGGGAGGGCAAGAGACCCAGTACTTC	CASSFPGMILAGGQETQYF
-	TRBV28	TRBJ2-4	-	TGTGCCAGCAGCCCGCCCGTGACCGACATTCAGTACTTC	CASSPPVTDIQYF
TRBD1	TRBV2	TRBJ2-5	-	TGTGCCAGCAGTGTTCCACAGGGGGGACAAGAGACCCAGTACTTC	CASSVPQGGQETQYF
-	TRBV27	TRBJ2-7	-	TGTGCCAGGGTCTACGAGCAGTACTTC	CARVYEQYF
-	TRBV6-1	TRBJ2-1	-	TGTGCCAGCAGTGCGGACTTAAACAATGAGCAGTTCTTC	CASSADLNNEQFF
-	TRBV6-1	TRBJ2-7	-	TGTGCCAGCAGTGTAGGGATTTTCTCCTACGAGCAGTACTTC	CASSVGIFSYEQYF
-	TRBV6-5	TRBJ2-3	-	TGTGCCAGCAGTCCTTATAAAATCACAGATACGCAGTATTTT	CASSPYKITDTQYF
-	TRBV28	TRBJ2-2	few	TGTGCCAGCAACCCCCCAGGGGGGGGAACCGGGGAGCTGTTTTTT	CASNPPGGGTGELFF
TRBD1	TRBV30	TRBJ1-2	-	TGTGCCTGGAGTTTATTCGGCGGACAGGGTAAAGATGGCTACACCTTC	CAWSLFGGQGKDGYTF
TRBD2	TRBV7-3	TRBJ2-1	-	TGTGCCAGCAGCTTACTTCCTAGCGGGAGCCCCTACAATGAGCAGTTCTTC	CASSLLPSGSPYNEQFF
-	TRBV2	TRBJ2-5	-	TGTGCCAGCAGCTTACAGGGTAACCAAGAGACCCAGTACTTC	CASSLQGNQETQYF
-	TRBV15	TRBJ2-7	-	TGTGCCACCAGCAGAGATCTGGACAGATTGATTTACGAGCAGTACTTC	CATSRDLDRLIYEQYF
TRBD1	TRBV11-1	TRBJ1-1	once	TGTGCCAGCAGCTTAGGGGGGGGACAGGGCACTGAAGCTTTCTTT	CASSLGGGQGTEAFF
-	TRBV5-1	TRBJ1-1	-	TGCGCCAGCAGCCCGCTCCGGGACACTTTGAACACTGAAGCTTTCTTT	CASSPLRDTLNTEAFF
TRBD2	TRBV6-8	TRBJ2-1	-	TGTGCCAGCAGCTCCCCCACTAGCGGGAGAACCGCCTACAATGAGCAGTTCTTC	CASSSPTSGRTAYNEQFF
TRBD1	TRBV19	TRBJ2-1	-	TGTGCCAGTAGGACCCTCCCGGCGGGACAGGAGTCTAGTGAGCAGTTCTTC	CASRTLPAGQESSEQFF
TRBD1	TRBV19	TRBJ2-2	-	TGTGCCAGTACCGGGACAGGAGATCACACCGGGGAGCTGTTTTTT	CASTGTGDHTGELFF
-	TRBV5-1	TRBJ1-2	once	TGCGCCAGCAATCCCTTGGGGGAGAACTATGGCTACACCTTC	CASNPLGENYGYTF
-	TRBV19	TRBJ2-2	-	TGTGCCAGTAGTAGCCGTTGGTTCGGAGCCGGGGAGCTGTTTTTT	CASSSRWFGAGELFF
-	TRBV21-1	TRBJ2-5	-	TGTGCCAATACTAGCGGGACTATAGAGACCCAGTACTTC	CANTSGTIETQYF
-	TRBV10-1	TRBJ2-2	-	TGCGCCAGCAGTGGCAGGGATACGGGCGGGGAGCTGTTTTTT	CASSGRDTGGELFF
TRBD1	TRBV4-1	TRBJ1-6	-	TGCGCCAGCAGCCAATCAGGGGGGTCGGATTATAATTCACCCCTCCACTTT	CASSQSGGSDYNSPLHF
-	TRBV15	TRBJ2-6	once	TGTGCCACCAGCAGAGAACCGGTCGACTCTGGGGCCAACGTCCTGACTTTC	CATSREPVDSGANVLTF
-	TRBV2	TRBJ2-7	-	TGTGCCAGCAGCGCTCGGGGCGGGACCGAGCAGTACTTC	CASSARGGTEQYF
TRBD1	TRBV29-1	TRBJ2-7	few	TGCAGCGTATTGGGGGACAGGGAGTGGGAGCAGTACTTC	CSVLGDREWEQYF
-	TRBV5-4	TRBJ1-2	-	TGTGCCAGCAGTTTAGGTGTCCTGGGCTATGGCTACACCTTC	CASSLGVLGYGYTF
-	TRBV10-2	TRBJ2-3	-	TGCGCCAGCAGTGAGGGACTACGCACAGATACGCAGTATTTT	CASSEGLRTDTQYF
-	TRBV28	TRBJ1-1	-	TGTGCCAGCAGTTTAGGAGGGGGAAACACTGAAGCTTTCTTT	CASSLGGGNTEAFF
-	TRBV30	TRBJ1-2	once	TGTGCCTGGAGTAGACAGACCCATGGCTACACCTTC	CAWSRQTHGYTF
-	TRBV6-1	TRBJ2-7	-	TGTGCCAGTCGGGGAGGCTCCTACGAGCAGTACTTC	CASRGGSYEQYF
TRBD1	TRBV6-6	TRBJ2-7	-	TGTGCCAGCAGTAAGGGACAGCCCTACGAGCAGTACTTC	CASSKGQPYEQYF
-	TRBV5-1	TRBJ2-6	-	TGCGCCAGCAGGTCGGAAGGGGCCAACGTCCTGACTTTC	CASRSEGANVLTF
-	TRBV28	TRBJ2-1	-	TGTGCCAGCAGTTTAAGGAGCTCCTACAATGAGCAGTTCTTC	CASSLRSSYNEQFF
TRBD2	TRBV18	TRBJ2-7	-	TGTGCCAGCTCACCGGGACTAGCGGGAGCGTCCTACGAGCAGTACTTC	CASSPGLAGASYEQYF
-	TRBV6-6	TRBJ1-2	few	TGTGCCAGCAGTTCTGGACAGATCGTTGCTGTCGGCTACACCTTC	CASSSGQIVAVGYTF
-	TRBV15	TRBJ2-1	-	TGTGCCACCAGCAGAGATATAGAGACCTACAATGAGCAGTTCTTC	CATSRDIETYNEQFF
-	TRBV6-5	TRBJ2-7	once	TGTGCCAGCACCAGCGACCCGTTGCCCAACGAGCAGTACTTC	CASTSDPLPNEQYF
-	TRBV5-6	TRBJ1-2	-	TGTGCCAGCAGCCCCCTGGATGTTAGCGGAGGCTATGGCTACACCTTC	CASSPLDVSGGYGYTF
-	TRBV5-4	TRBJ2-5	-	TGTGCCAGCAGCTTGATGCGCGGAAGTCAGGAGACCCAGTACTTC	CASSLMRGSQETQYF
TRBD2	TRBV7-2	TRBJ2-1	-	TGTGCCAGCAGCTCCACTAGCGGGAGCTACAATGAGCAGTTCTTC	CASSSTSGSYNEQFF
-	TRBV20-1	TRBJ2-3	-	TGCAGTGCAACAGTCGTGGCGGGTGGATATTTT	CSATVVAGGYF
TRBD1	TRBV5-1	TRBJ1-4	-	TGCGCCAGCAGCTTACAGGGGGCGGGCGCTAATGAAAAACTGTTTTTT	CASSLQGAGANEKLFF
-	TRBV11-3	TRBJ2-6	-	TGTGCCAGCAGCTTTAACTCTGGGGCCAACGTCCTGACTTTC	CASSFNSGANVLTF
-	TRBV7-3	TRBJ2-1	-	TGTGCCAGCAGCCTCCCGGGCCCTTACAATGAGCAGTTCTTC	CASSLPGPYNEQFF
-	TRBV4-1	TRBJ1-4	-	TGCGCCAGCAGCCAAGGACCTCAGGGGTTAGGGGAAAAACTGTTTTTT	CASSQGPQGLGEKLFF
-	TRBV2	TRBJ2-5	-	TGTGCCAGCAGTGAAGGGGGAACCAAAGAGACCCAGTACTTC	CASSEGGTKETQYF
-	TRBV6-1	TRBJ1-1	-	TGTGCCAGCAGTGAGCCAGAAAAAGCTTTCTTT	CASSEPEKAFF